This TCR beta chain was profiled in a study of OX40 agonist ivuxolimab in advanced cancers. At the level of the study: Patients were given ivuxolimab, an antibody that agonizes OX40 (CD134). Partial responses were achieved by three patients: one hepatocellular carcinoma, two cutaneous melanoma.

This CDR3 is built from 17 residues. Germline CDR1 and CDR2: SGDLS and YYNGEE. Trimming at V came to 0 bases and at J to 5 bases, leaving 10 bases not matched to a gene. A word on this clone: Antigen unknown.

Broader study findings: At 0.1 to 3.0 mg/kg and by week 6, CD4+ and CD8+ T cells in the blood had expanded clonally.

The protocol was immunoSEQ multiplex PCR, while the TCRdb copy is restricted to in-frame clones and leaves out a portion. The table records 98,000 or so clones, 70% to 90% of them present only once. This material consisted of CD4+ or CD8+ T cells sorted from blood, taken in a trial of the OX40 agonist ivuxolimab. This receptor was taken from an adult with an advanced solid tumor such as melanoma, head and neck, liver or kidney cancer. V usage is TRBV9 and J usage is TRBJ2-5; TRBD2 matches at 10 bases. CDR3 sequence reads: CASSVGSASGSGETQYF. The CDR3 bases are TGTGCCAGCAGCGTAGGAAGTGCTAGCGGGAGCGGGGAGACCCAGTACTTC.